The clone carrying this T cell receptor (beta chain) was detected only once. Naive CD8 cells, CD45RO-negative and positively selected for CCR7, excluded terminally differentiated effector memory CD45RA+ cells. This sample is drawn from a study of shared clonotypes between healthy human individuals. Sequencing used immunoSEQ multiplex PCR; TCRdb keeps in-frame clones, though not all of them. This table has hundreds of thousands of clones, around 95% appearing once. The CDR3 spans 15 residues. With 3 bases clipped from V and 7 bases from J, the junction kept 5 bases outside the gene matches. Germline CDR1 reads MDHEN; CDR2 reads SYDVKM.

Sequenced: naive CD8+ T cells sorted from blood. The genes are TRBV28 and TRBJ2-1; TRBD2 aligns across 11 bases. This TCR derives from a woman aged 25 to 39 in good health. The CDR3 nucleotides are TGTGCCAGCAGTTTTACTAGCGGGAGTTTAAATGAGCAGTTCTTC. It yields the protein CASSFTSGSLNEQFF.